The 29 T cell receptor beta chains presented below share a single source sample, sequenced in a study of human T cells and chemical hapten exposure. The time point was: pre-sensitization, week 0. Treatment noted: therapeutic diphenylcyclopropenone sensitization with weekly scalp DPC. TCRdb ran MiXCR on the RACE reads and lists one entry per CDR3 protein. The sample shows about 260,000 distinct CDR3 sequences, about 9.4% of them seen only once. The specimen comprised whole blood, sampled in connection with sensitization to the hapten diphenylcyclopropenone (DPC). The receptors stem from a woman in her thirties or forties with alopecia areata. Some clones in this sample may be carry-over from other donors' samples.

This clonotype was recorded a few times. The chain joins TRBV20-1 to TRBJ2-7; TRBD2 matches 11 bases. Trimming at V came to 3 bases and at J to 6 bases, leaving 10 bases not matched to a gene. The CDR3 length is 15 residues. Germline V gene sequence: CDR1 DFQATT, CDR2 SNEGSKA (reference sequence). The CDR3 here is CSARGVLAGASEQYF. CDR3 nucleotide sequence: TGCAGTGCTAGGGGCGTACTAGCGGGAGCTAGCGAGCAGTACTTC.

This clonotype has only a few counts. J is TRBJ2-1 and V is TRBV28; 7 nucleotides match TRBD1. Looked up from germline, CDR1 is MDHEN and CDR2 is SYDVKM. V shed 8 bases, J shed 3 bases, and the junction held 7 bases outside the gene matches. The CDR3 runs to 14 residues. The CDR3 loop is CASHGQAFYNEQFF. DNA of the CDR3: TGTGCCAGCCATGGACAGGCGTTCTACAATGAGCAGTTCTTC.

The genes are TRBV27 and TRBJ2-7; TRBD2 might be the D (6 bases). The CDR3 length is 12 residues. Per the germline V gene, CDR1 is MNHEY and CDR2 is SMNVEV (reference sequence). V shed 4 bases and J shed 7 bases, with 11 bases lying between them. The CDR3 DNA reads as TGTGCCAGCAGTTCCAGGGCGGGGGAGCAGTACTTC. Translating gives CASSSRAGEQYF.

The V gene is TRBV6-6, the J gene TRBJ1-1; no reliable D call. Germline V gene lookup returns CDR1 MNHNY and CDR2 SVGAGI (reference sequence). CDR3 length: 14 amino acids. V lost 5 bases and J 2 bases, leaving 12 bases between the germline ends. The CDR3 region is CASSPRLFNTEAFF. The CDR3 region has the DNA TGTGCCAGCAGTCCCCGCCTATTTAACACTGAAGCTTTCTTT.

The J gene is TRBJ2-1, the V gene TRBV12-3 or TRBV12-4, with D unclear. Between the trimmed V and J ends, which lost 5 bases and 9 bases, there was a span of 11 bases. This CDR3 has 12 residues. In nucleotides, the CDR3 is TGTGCCAGCAGTCCTCGACTTACTGAGCAGTTCTTC. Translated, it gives CASSPRLTEQFF.

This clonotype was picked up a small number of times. Here the CDR3 reads CSARTGPHEQYF. The CDR3 region has the DNA TGCAGTGCTAGGACAGGGCCCCACGAGCAGTACTTC. The chain employs TRBV20-1 and TRBJ2-7, with 7 bases fitting TRBD1. Germline CDR1 reads DFQATT; CDR2 reads SNEGSKA (reference sequence). This CDR3 contains 12 residues. J lost 5 bases, V lost 3 bases, and 4 bases had no gene match.

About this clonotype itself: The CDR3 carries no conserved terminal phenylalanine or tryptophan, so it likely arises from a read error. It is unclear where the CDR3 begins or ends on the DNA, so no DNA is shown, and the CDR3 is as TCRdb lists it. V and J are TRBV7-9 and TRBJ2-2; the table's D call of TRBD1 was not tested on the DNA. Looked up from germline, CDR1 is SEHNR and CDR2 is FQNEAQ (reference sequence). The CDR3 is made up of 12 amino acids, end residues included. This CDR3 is CASSPPQGLLRI.

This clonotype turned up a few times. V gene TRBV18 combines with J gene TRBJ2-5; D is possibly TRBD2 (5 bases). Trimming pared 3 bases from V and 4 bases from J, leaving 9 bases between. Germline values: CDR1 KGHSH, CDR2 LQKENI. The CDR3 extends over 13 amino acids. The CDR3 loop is CASSPSEGETQYF. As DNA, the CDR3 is TGTGCCAGCTCACCTTCCGAGGGAGAGACCCAGTACTTC. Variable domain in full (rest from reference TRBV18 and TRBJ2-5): NAGVMQNPRHLVRRRGQEARLRCSPMKGHSHVYWYRQLPEEGLKFMVYLQKENIIDESGMPKERFSAEFPKEGPSILRIQQVVRGDSAAYFCASSPSEGETQYFGPGTRLLVL.

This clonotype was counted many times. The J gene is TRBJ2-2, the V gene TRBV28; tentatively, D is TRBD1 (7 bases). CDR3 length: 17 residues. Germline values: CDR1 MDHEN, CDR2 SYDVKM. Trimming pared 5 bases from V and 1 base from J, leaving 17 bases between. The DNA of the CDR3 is TGTGCCAGCAGTCTTCGGAGGGACAGCCTGAACACCGGGGAGCTGTTTTTT. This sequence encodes CASSLRRDSLNTGELFF.

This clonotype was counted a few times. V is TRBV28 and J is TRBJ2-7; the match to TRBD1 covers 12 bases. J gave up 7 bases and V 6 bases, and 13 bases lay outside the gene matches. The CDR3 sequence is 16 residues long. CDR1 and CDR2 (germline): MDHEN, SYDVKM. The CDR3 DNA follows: TGTGCCAGCAGCCTTACCCCGGGACAGGGGGCTGGGGAGCAGTACTTC. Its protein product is CASSLTPGQGAGEQYF.

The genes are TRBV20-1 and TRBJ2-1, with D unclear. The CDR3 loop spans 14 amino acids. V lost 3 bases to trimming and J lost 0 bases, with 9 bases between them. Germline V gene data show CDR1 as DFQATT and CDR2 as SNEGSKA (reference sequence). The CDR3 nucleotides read TGCAGTGCTAGGACTCGGGTCTCCTACAATGAGCAGTTCTTC. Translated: CSARTRVSYNEQFF.

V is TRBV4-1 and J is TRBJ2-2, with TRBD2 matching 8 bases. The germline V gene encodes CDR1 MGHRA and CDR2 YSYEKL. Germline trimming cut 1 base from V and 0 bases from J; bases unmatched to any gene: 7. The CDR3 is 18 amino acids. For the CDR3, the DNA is TGCGCCAGCAGCCAAGCCCCTAGCGGGCACGCGAACACCGGGGAGCTGTTTTTT. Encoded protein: CASSQAPSGHANTGELFF.

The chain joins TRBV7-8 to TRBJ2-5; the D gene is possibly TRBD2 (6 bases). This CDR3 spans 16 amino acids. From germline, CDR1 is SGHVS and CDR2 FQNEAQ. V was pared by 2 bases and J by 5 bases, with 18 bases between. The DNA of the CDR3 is TGTGCCAGCAGCTTATTGCGGGACCCGGCGTTGGAGACCCAGTACTTC. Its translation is CASSLLRDPALETQYF.

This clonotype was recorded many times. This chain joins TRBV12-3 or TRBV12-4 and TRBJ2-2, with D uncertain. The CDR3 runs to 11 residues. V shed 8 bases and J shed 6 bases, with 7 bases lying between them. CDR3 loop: CASGLSGELFF. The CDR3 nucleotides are TGTGCCAGCGGGCTATCCGGGGAGCTGTTTTTT.

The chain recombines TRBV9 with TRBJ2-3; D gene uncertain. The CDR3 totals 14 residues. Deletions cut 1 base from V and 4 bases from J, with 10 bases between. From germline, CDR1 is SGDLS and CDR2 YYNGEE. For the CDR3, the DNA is TGTGCCAGCAGCGTAAGCAGCTTCCCAGATACGCAGTATTTT. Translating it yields CASSVSSFPDTQYF.

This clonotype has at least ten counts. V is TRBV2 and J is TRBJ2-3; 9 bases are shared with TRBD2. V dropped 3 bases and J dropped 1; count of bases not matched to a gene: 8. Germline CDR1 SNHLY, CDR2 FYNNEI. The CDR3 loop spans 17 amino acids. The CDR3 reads CASSEGEEREGTDTQYF. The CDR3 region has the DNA TGTGCCAGCAGTGAGGGGGAAGAGCGGGAGGGCACAGATACGCAGTATTTT.

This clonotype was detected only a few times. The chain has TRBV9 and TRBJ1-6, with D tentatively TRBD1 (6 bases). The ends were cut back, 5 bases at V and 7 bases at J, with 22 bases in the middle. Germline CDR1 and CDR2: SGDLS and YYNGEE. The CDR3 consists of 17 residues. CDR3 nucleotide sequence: TGTGCCAGCAGTCAAACTCCGGGGGCAGGGGAGAATTCACCCCTCCACTTT. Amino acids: CASSQTPGAGENSPLHF.

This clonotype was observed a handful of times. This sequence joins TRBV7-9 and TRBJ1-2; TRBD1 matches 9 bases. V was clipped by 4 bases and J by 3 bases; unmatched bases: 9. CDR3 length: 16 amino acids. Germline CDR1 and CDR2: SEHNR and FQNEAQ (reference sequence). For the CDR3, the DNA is TGTGCCAGCAGCTCAATAAGACAGGGGGTTTACTATGGCTACACCTTC. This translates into CASSSIRQGVYYGYTF.

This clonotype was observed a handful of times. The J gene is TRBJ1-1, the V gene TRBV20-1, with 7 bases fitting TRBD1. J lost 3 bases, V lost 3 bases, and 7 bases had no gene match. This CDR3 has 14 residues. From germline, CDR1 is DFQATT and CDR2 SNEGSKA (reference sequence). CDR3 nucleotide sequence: TGCAGTGCTAGGGGGAACAGGGGCCACACTGAAGCTTTCTTT. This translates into CSARGNRGHTEAFF.

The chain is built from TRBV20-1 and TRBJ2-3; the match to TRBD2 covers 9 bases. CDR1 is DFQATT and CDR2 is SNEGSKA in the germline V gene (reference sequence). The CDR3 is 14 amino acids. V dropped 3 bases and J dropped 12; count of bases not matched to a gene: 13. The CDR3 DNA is TGCAGTGCTAGTCGACTAGCGGAGGCCGGGGGCCAGTATTTT. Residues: CSASRLAEAGGQYF.

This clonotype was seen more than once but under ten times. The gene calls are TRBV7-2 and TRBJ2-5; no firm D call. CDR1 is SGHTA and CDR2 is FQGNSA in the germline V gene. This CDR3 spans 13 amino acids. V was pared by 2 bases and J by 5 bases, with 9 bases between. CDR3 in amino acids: CASSLRASETQYF. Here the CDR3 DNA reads TGTGCCAGCAGCTTACGTGCTTCGGAGACCCAGTACTTC.

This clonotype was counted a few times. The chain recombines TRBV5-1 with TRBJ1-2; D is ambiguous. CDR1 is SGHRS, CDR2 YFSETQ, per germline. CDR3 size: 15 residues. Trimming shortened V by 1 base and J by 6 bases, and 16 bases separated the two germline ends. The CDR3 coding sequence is TGCGCCAGCAGCTTGTCCCCCGGTGATTACGATGGCTACACCTTC. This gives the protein CASSLSPGDYDGYTF.

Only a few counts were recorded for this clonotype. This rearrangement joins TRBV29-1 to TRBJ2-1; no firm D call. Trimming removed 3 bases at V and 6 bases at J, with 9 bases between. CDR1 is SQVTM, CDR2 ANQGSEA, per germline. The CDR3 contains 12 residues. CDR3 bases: TGCAGCGTTGACTTGGTCGGCAATGAGCAGTTCTTC. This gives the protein CSVDLVGNEQFF.

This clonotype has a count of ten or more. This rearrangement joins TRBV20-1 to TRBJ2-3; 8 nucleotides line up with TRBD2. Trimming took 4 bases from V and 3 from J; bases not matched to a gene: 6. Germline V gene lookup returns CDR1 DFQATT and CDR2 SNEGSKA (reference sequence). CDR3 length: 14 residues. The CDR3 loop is CSAILAGRTDTQYF. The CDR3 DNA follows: TGCAGTGCTATTTTAGCGGGAAGGACAGATACGCAGTATTTT.

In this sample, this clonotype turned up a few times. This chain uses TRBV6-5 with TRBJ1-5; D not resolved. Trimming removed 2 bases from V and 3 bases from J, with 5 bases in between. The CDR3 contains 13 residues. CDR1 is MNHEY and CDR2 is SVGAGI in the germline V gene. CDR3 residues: CASSYRNNQPQHF. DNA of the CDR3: TGTGCCAGCAGTTACCGAAACAATCAGCCCCAGCATTTT.

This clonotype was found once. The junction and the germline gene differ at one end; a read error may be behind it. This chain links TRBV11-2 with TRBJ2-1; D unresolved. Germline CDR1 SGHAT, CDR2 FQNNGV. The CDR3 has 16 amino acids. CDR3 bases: TGTGACAGCAGCTTAGATATATCTAGCTCCTACAATGAGCAGTTCTTC. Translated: CDSSLDISSSYNEQFF.

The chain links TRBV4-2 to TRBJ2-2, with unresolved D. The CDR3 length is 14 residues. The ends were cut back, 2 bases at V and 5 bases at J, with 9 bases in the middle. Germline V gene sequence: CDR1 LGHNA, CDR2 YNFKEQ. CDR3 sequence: CASSQFLETGELFF. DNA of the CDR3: TGTGCCAGCAGCCAATTTCTAGAGACCGGGGAGCTGTTTTTT.

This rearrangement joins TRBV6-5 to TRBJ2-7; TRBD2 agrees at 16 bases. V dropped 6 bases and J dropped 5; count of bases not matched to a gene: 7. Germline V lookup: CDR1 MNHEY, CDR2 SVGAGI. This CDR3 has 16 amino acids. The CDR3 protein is CASRAGLAGGPDEQYF. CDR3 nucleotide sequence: TGTGCCAGCAGAGCGGGACTAGCGGGAGGGCCCGACGAGCAGTACTTC.

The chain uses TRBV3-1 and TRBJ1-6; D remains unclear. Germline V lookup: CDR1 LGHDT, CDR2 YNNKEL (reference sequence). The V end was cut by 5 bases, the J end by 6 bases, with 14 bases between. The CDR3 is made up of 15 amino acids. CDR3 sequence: CASSWYRDSNSPLHF. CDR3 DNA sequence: TGTGCCAGCAGCTGGTACCGGGATTCTAATTCACCCCTCCACTTT.